The next 10 T cell receptor beta chains were all read from a single sample in a study of radiation and T cells in renal cell carcinoma. Time point here: baseline pretreatment blood. Indicated treatment: 15 Gy SBRT to primary tumor, nephrectomy 4 weeks later. The repertoire was sequenced with immunoSEQ multiplex PCR; TCRdb's copy has only in-frame clones and lacks some. The data show 150,000 or so clones, 88% seen once. The sequencing used blood, collected from a patient whose treatment included radiotherapy and nephrectomy. The receptors originated from a woman aged 65 to 85 with renal cell carcinoma.

This chain joins TRBV6-6 and TRBJ1-1, with a tentative D call TRBD1 (6 bases). The CDR3 length is 15 residues. V lost 3 bases and J 3 bases, leaving 14 bases between the germline ends. Germline assignment: CDR1 MNHNY and CDR2 SVGAGI (reference sequence). The CDR3 DNA follows: TGTGCCAGCAGTTATTTCACAGGGCTTGACACTGAAGCTTTCTTT. Its protein is CASSYFTGLDTEAFF.

V gene TRBV19 combines with J gene TRBJ1-3; no firm D call. The CDR3 loop spans 14 amino acids. V lost 4 bases to trimming and J lost 0 bases, with 7 bases between them. Per the germline V gene, CDR1 is LNHDA and CDR2 is SQIVND (reference sequence). CDR3 protein: CASSTESSGNTIYF. In nucleotides, the CDR3 is TGTGCCAGTAGTACGGAGAGCTCTGGAAACACCATATATTTT.

This rearrangement joins TRBV4-2 to TRBJ2-7, with a weak D call TRBD1 (5 bases). Germline CDR1 and CDR2: LGHNA and YNFKEQ. This CDR3 spans 16 amino acids. Deletions cut 3 bases from V and 3 bases from J, with 18 bases between. The CDR3 is CASSHYQGSPFYEQYF. DNA for the CDR3: TGTGCCAGCAGCCATTACCAGGGATCCCCCTTCTACGAGCAGTACTTC.

This chain links TRBV13 with TRBJ2-6; a possible D gene is TRBD1 (6 bases). The V end was cut by 5 bases, the J end by 0 bases, with 14 bases between. Germline loops: CDR1 PRHDT, CDR2 FYEKMQ (reference sequence). The CDR3 spans 17 residues. The CDR3 loop reads CASSRTAINSGANVLTF. The DNA of the CDR3 is TGTGCCAGCAGCAGGACAGCTATTAACTCTGGGGCCAACGTCCTGACTTTC.

The chain links TRBV5-6 to TRBJ2-1; 9 nucleotides agree with TRBD2. CDR3 size: 19 residues. CDR1 is SGHDT and CDR2 is YYEEEE in the germline V gene. V dropped 6 bases and J dropped 8; count of bases not matched to a gene: 24. The CDR3 here is CASTRTSSGGTLRFDEQFF. In nucleotides, the CDR3 is TGTGCCAGCACCCGAACCTCCAGCGGGGGGACTCTTAGGTTCGATGAGCAGTTCTTC.

This chain links TRBV7-2 with TRBJ2-7; TRBD1 or TRBD2 may be the D gene (5 bases each). Trimming left V 8 bases short and J 9 bases short, with 17 bases between. Germline CDR1 reads SGHTA; CDR2 reads FQGNSA. The CDR3 is 12 amino acids. CDR3 coding DNA: TGTGCCAGCTGGGACGGACCTCTTGCGCAGTACTTC. Translation gives CASWDGPLAQYF.

J is TRBJ2-1 and V is TRBV19, with D possibly called TRBD1 or TRBD2 (5 bases each). Trimming cost V 5 bases and J 6 bases, with 17 bases left between them. Germline loops: CDR1 LNHDA, CDR2 SQIVND (reference sequence). This CDR3 region has 15 residues. The DNA of the CDR3 is TGTGCCAGTAGTCCCCGGGACGGCCTATCCAATGAGCAGTTCTTC. Protein product: CASSPRDGLSNEQFF. The whole variable domain, filled in from reference TRBV19 and TRBJ2-1, reads DGGITQSPKYLFRKEGQNVTLSCEQNLNHDAMYWYRQDPGQGLRLIYYSQIVNDFQKGDIAEGYSVSREKKESFPLTVTSAQKNPTAFYLCASSPRDGLSNEQFFGPGTRLTVL.

This sequence joins TRBV19 and TRBJ2-1; TRBD2 aligns across 10 bases. The J segment lost 0 bases and the V segment lost 5 bases, leaving 10 bases of the junction unmatched. The CDR3 loop spans 18 amino acids. Germline CDR1 is LNHDA and CDR2 is SQIVND (reference sequence). The CDR3 region is CASSPLGTSASSYNEQFF. DNA for the CDR3: TGTGCCAGTAGTCCCCTGGGGACTAGCGCGAGCTCCTACAATGAGCAGTTCTTC.

The rearrangement uses TRBV11-2 and TRBJ2-7; 8 nucleotides line up with TRBD2. The CDR3 length is 15 residues. The germline CDR1 and CDR2 sequences are SGHAT and FQNNGV. With V trimmed by 0 bases and J by 2 bases, 3 bases remained unmatched. CDR3 protein: CASSLERGATYEQYF. In DNA, the CDR3 is TGTGCCAGCAGCTTAGAGCGGGGGGCGACCTACGAGCAGTACTTC.

The V and J genes are TRBV6-1 and TRBJ1-2, with D perhaps matching TRBD1 (6 bases). V lost 2 bases to trimming and J lost 6 bases, with 13 bases between them. Germline CDR1 reads MNHNS; CDR2 reads SASEGT. CDR3 length: 14 amino acids. The CDR3 bases are TGTGCCAGCAGTGAAAAGGGGGGCGCGGATGGCTACACCTTC. This encodes CASSEKGGADGYTF.